The sequence of this TCR beta chain was determined in a study of PD-1 blockade in classical Hodgkin lymphoma. Clones were sequenced by immunoSEQ multiplex PCR, and TCRdb holds only the in-frame ones, with some missing. The sample includes about 37,000 clones, 76% of them seen just once. As for this clone: Its target is unknown.

Whole-study findings and limits: The diversity seen at baseline in complete responders resembled that of newly diagnosed patients. Patients starting nivolumab under 1 year after ASCT were excluded.

V trimming: 2 bases; J trimming: 2 bases; junction bases outside the gene matches: 10. Germline assignment: CDR1 SNHLY and CDR2 FYNNEI. The CDR3 runs to 17 residues. Autologous stem cell transplantation was followed by relapse in every patient, and brentuximab vedotin exposure varied. The V and J genes are TRBV2 and TRBJ1-2; TRBD1 matches 8 bases. The specimen comprised peripheral blood mononuclear cells (PBMCs), sampled before the second cycle of nivolumab. The sequence was obtained from a human donor with classical Hodgkin lymphoma. CDR3 bases: TGTGCCAGCAGTGAAAGGGACGTAGGACAGGGAAACTATGGCTACACCTTC. Translation: CASSERDVGQGNYGYTF.